This T cell receptor beta chain was recorded in a study of CD8 T cells in ankylosing spondylitis. The study's findings and limits: Blood from ankylosing spondylitis patients appeared to carry a characteristic roughly 8-variant TCR beta motif. Clones linked to disease were reported to show significant enrichment in matched ankylosing spondylitis synovial fluid. Existing reports had already noted some motif variants in reactive arthritis synovial fluid and blood.

Quantitative 5'-RACE was performed with molecular barcodes, and it yielded the TCR beta libraries. TCRdb processed the 5' RACE reads anew with MiXCR; each CDR3 protein has one entry. Among almost 45,000 distinct CDR3 sequences listed, approximately 10% were seen once. CDR1 and CDR2 from the germline V gene are SGHRS and YFSETQ. V shed 0 bases and J shed 1 base, with 7 bases lying between them. CDR3 size: 14 residues. This clonotype appeared many times. Antigen unknown. This sequence joins TRBV5-1 and TRBJ1-1; D is undetermined. The TCR was taken from a male donor with ankylosing spondylitis or in good health (not recorded which). The sample taken for sequencing was blood, either unsorted or a sorted T cell fraction (not recorded which). The CDR3 sequence: CASSLGPGNTEAFF. The DNA of the CDR3 is TGCGCCAGCAGCTTGGGACCGGGGAACACTGAAGCTTTCTTT.